This TCR beta chain appears in the sequencing data of a study of T cell clusters in autoimmune cytopenias. At the level of the study: Healthy control donors averaged around 56 years of age, with a median of almost 60 years. Study outcomes and limitations: Primary autoimmune cytopenia patients appeared to lack physiological T cell clusters present in healthy donors. TRB repertoire shifts in secondary cytopenia and chronic lymphocytic leukemia mostly reflected lymphoma, not autoimmunity.

One tube held mixed TRB-A and TRB-B primer pools for touch-down PCR. Following a re-call of the multiplex PCR reads, TCRdb has one entry per CDR3 protein and lacks DNA. Its clone listing holds 5,100 or so distinct CDR3 sequences. CDR1 is MNHEY, CDR2 SVGAGI, per germline. This CDR3 is built from 14 residues. About 37,500 genome equivalents of blood DNA were amplified for TRB. This clonotype is called medium-sized based on its frequency. As yet, its antigen is unknown. This sample also belongs to another study, concerning T cell repertoires in aging, cancer and after chemotherapy. From that paper: About 8.1 million TCR reads made up the full dataset.

What was sequenced was peripheral blood. This chain links TRBV6-5 with TRBJ1-6. The receptor comes from a human donor in good health. The CDR3 loop is CASTKTNPNSPLHF.